One and the same sample provided the 26 T cell receptor beta chains below, sequenced in a study of regulatory T cells in long-lasting Graves disease. Time point meaning: persistent/refractory GD, antithyroid drugs over 5 years with positive TRAb. Isolated PBMC RNA provided the starting material for the TCR library. Arm-PCR of CDR3 regions and iRepertoire HTBI primers were used to build TCR beta libraries. TCRdb ran MiXCR on the multiplex PCR reads and lists one entry per CDR3 protein. The table shows some 300,000 distinct CDR3 sequences, with around 21% occurring only once. The source was peripheral blood mononuclear cells (PBMCs), collected when the disease was refractory, from a patient treated with antithyroid drugs. Source of these receptors: a female donor with Graves disease.

This clonotype appeared a few times. The chain uses TRBV11-2 and TRBJ2-1; TRBD2 aligns across 8 bases. Unmatched junction bases numbered 3, after V lost 4 bases and J lost 1 base. The CDR3 contains 15 residues. CDR1 and CDR2 from the germline V gene are SGHAT and FQNNGV. The CDR3 sequence: CASSSIAGSYNEQFF. The CDR3 region has the DNA TGTGCCAGCAGCTCGATAGCGGGGTCCTACAATGAGCAGTTCTTC.

The V and J genes are TRBV5-1 and TRBJ1-3; TRBD1 is a possible D gene (6 bases). The CDR3 loop spans 16 amino acids. Trimming pared 4 bases from V and 0 bases from J, leaving 14 bases between. The germline gives CDR1 SGHRS, CDR2 YFSETQ. The CDR3 bases are TGCGCCAGCAGCCTCCTTACAGGGTTCTCTGGAAACACCATATATTTT. It translates to CASSLLTGFSGNTIYF.

The rearrangement uses TRBV27 and TRBJ2-4; 13 bases fit TRBD2. CDR1 and CDR2 (germline): MNHEY, SMNVEV (reference sequence). The CDR3 contains 20 residues. The V gene end was trimmed by 5 bases and the J gene end by 0 bases; junction bases not matched to a gene: 13. The CDR3 coding sequence is TGTGCCAGCAGTGGAGCGCCGGGACTAGCGGGACCTCTAGCCAAAAACATTCAGTACTTC. Protein: CASSGAPGLAGPLAKNIQYF.

This clonotype was detected only a few times. J is TRBJ2-3 and V is TRBV28; a weak D match, TRBD2 (5 bases). The V gene lost 3 bases and the J gene lost 4 bases, with 5 bases spanning the gap. Per germline, CDR1 MDHEN and CDR2 SYDVKM. CDR3 length: 12 amino acids. The CDR3 DNA reads TGTGCCAGCAGTTTCGGGGCAGATACGCAGTATTTT. Its protein product is CASSFGADTQYF.

This clonotype was seen only a few times. V is TRBV28 and J is TRBJ2-7; 9 bases match TRBD2. Germline CDR1 MDHEN, CDR2 SYDVKM. J gave up 8 bases and V 6 bases, and 8 bases lay outside the gene matches. This CDR3 comprises 13 residues. This chain's CDR3 is CASRPSSGIKQYF. Here the CDR3 DNA reads TGTGCCAGCAGGCCGTCTAGCGGGATAAAGCAGTACTTC.

This clonotype was picked up a small number of times. The rearrangement links TRBV6-1 to TRBJ1-1; TRBD1 aligns across 10 bases. Germline trimming cut 5 bases from V and 5 bases from J; bases unmatched to any gene: 8. The germline gives CDR1 MNHNS, CDR2 SASEGT. The CDR3 has 15 residues. The CDR3: CASSTLDRGLTEAFF. CDR3 coding DNA: TGTGCCAGCAGTACCCTTGACAGGGGGCTTACTGAAGCTTTCTTT.

The genes are TRBV6-1 and TRBJ2-5; D gene ambiguous. Per germline, CDR1 MNHNS and CDR2 SASEGT. Deletions cut 2 bases from V and 1 base from J, with 8 bases between. CDR3 length: 14 amino acids. DNA of the CDR3: TGTGCCAGCAGTGAACTGGTAGTCCAAGAGACCCAGTACTTC. Protein: CASSELVVQETQYF.

This clonotype has more than one count but fewer than ten. CDR3 DNA: TGTGCCAGCTCACCAATAAAGGTCTCTGGGGCCAACGTCCTGACTTTC. Translating gives CASSPIKVSGANVLTF. This rearrangement joins TRBV18 to TRBJ2-6; no clear D. CDR1 and CDR2 (germline): KGHSH, LQKENI. This CDR3 is 16 amino acids long. Between the trimmed V and J ends, which lost 2 bases and 0 bases, there was a span of 8 bases. Combining the CDR3 with reference TRBV18 and TRBJ2-6 gives the whole variable domain NAGVMQNPRHLVRRRGQEARLRCSPMKGHSHVYWYRQLPEEGLKFMVYLQKENIIDESGMPKERFSAEFPKEGPSILRIQQVVRGDSAAYFCASSPIKVSGANVLTFGAGSRLTVL.

This clonotype was recorded many times. The chain recombines TRBV7-2 with TRBJ1-1; a weak D match, TRBD1 (6 bases). The germline V gene encodes CDR1 SGHTA and CDR2 FQGNSA. The length of the CDR3 is 18 residues. With 1 base removed from V and 4 bases from J, the gap between germline ends came to 22 bases. The CDR3 DNA follows: TGTGCCAGCAGCTTAGGGGGGGACAAGTTTTATGTGGGCACTGAAGCTTTCTTT. As protein: CASSLGGDKFYVGTEAFF.

This clonotype showed up many times. This chain links TRBV6-1 with TRBJ1-1, with D uncertain. This CDR3 spans 13 amino acids. V dropped 5 bases and J dropped 0 bases, with 7 bases sitting between them. The germline V gene encodes CDR1 MNHNS and CDR2 SASEGT. In DNA, the CDR3 is TGTGCCAGCAGTCAGATCATGAACACTGAAGCTTTCTTT. It codes for CASSQIMNTEAFF.

This clonotype has a count of ten or more. The rearrangement joins TRBV10-3 to TRBJ1-1; weak D call: TRBD1 (6 bases). CDR1 ENHRY and CDR2 SYGVKD come from the germline V gene. The CDR3 consists of 18 residues. V was pared by 4 bases and J by 1 base, with 22 bases between. Here the CDR3 DNA reads TGTGCCATCAGTGTCCGTTCAGGGGCCCGAACCGCGAACACTGAAGCTTTCTTT. It is translated as CAISVRSGARTANTEAFF.

This clonotype was recorded at least ten times. The chain combines TRBV29-1 with TRBJ1-5; D is uncertain. Trimming cost V 5 bases and J 5 bases, with 13 bases left between them. CDR1 and CDR2 from the germline V gene are SQVTM and ANQGSEA. The CDR3 is 13 amino acids. CDR3 DNA: TGCAGCGTTAAAATGGGTGGTGATCAGCCCCAGCATTTT. It encodes CSVKMGGDQPQHF.

This clonotype was seen a few times. This rearrangement joins TRBV6-1 to TRBJ1-1, with TRBD1 matching 9 bases. Germline CDR1 and CDR2: MNHNS and SASEGT. This CDR3 comprises 14 residues. Losses at the gene ends were 5 bases for V and 6 bases for J; bases not matched to a gene: 7. CDR3 nucleotide sequence: TGTGCCAGCAGTAGGACAGGGGAATCTTCTGAAGCTTTCTTT. Translating gives CASSRTGESSEAFF.

This clonotype was detected ten times or more. V is TRBV7-2 and J is TRBJ2-7; no reliable D call. V was pared by 1 base and J by 0 bases, with 7 bases between. Germline V gives CDR1 SGHTA, CDR2 FQGNSA. The CDR3 sequence is 14 residues long. The CDR3 nucleotides are TGTGCCAGCAGCTTAGGCCATAGCTCCTACGAGCAGTACTTC. This gives the protein CASSLGHSSYEQYF.

This clonotype appeared a few times. The V gene is TRBV24-1, the J gene TRBJ2-5; D assignment may be TRBD1 or TRBD2 (5 bases each). The germline gives CDR1 KGHDR, CDR2 SFDVKD. The V end was cut by 9 bases, the J end by 5 bases, with 15 bases between. The CDR3 is made up of 13 amino acids. CDR3 sequence (DNA): TGTGCCACCGGATATCGAGGGACCGAGACCCAGTACTTC. Translation gives CATGYRGTETQYF.

This clonotype has ten or more counts. CDR3 loop: CASSPRQGAGNIQYF. For the CDR3, the DNA is TGTGCCAGCAGCCCCCGACAGGGGGCAGGGAACATTCAGTACTTC. This chain links TRBV7-2 with TRBJ2-4; 10 nucleotides align to TRBD1. V trimming: 5 bases; J trimming: 7 bases; junction bases outside the gene matches: 8. From germline, CDR1 is SGHTA and CDR2 FQGNSA. This CDR3 contains 15 residues. Variable domain in full (rest from reference TRBV7-2 and TRBJ2-4): GAGVSQSPSNKVTEKGKDVELRCDPISGHTALYWYRQSLGQGLEFLIYFQGNSAPDKSGLPSDRFSAERTGGSVSTLTIQRTQQEDSAVYLCASSPRQGAGNIQYFGAGTRLSVL.

This chain joins TRBV18 and TRBJ2-7; D is perhaps TRBD2 (6 bases). The CDR3 spans 17 residues. Trimming took off 5 bases at V and 5 bases at J, with 25 bases between the two ends. Germline V lookup: CDR1 KGHSH, CDR2 LQKENI. CDR3 sequence (DNA): TGTGCCAGCTCATCCCTCCCATTATACGGACTAATCGACGAGCAGTACTTC. Translated, it gives CASSSLPLYGLIDEQYF.

This clonotype showed up just a few times. This chain connects TRBV3-1 to TRBJ2-7; unclear D gene. Trimming took 1 base from V and 5 from J, leaving 9 bases between them. The germline V gene has CDR1 LGHDT and CDR2 YNNKEL (reference sequence). This CDR3 spans 13 amino acids. The CDR3 DNA reads TGTGCCAGCAGCCAAGGCTTCGCTGACGAGCAGTACTTC. Encoded protein: CASSQGFADEQYF.

This clonotype has at least ten counts. The chain combines TRBV28 with TRBJ1-2; 10 bases match TRBD1. There are 16 residues in the CDR3. The junction had 7 bases not matched to a gene; V was cut back by 5 bases and J by 1 base. In germline, CDR1 is MDHEN, CDR2 SYDVKM. The CDR3 is CASSGTGATDNYGYTF. The CDR3 DNA reads TGTGCCAGCAGTGGGACAGGGGCCACCGATAACTATGGCTACACCTTC.

Many counts were recorded for this clonotype. The CDR3 DNA is TGTGCCAGCAGTATGCTCGGGGGCGTCTTATTGAACTACGAGCAGTACTTC. Translating gives CASSMLGGVLLNYEQYF. The V gene is TRBV28, the J gene TRBJ2-7; D is perhaps TRBD1 or TRBD2 (6 bases each). Germline V gives CDR1 MDHEN, CDR2 SYDVKM. The germline V and J ends were trimmed by 5 bases and 3 bases, with 23 bases remaining between them. The CDR3 is made up of 17 amino acids.

The CDR3 loop is CSARGRSPYEQYF. The CDR3 DNA follows: TGCAGTGCTAGGGGGCGCTCCCCCTACGAGCAGTACTTC. The chain uses TRBV20-1 and TRBJ2-7; possibly TRBD1 for D (5 bases). Germline CDR1 reads DFQATT; CDR2 reads SNEGSKA (reference sequence). This CDR3 has 13 amino acids. Trimming removed 3 bases at V and 2 bases at J, with 11 bases between.

This clonotype was counted a few times. The chain combines TRBV7-9 with TRBJ2-2; weak D call: TRBD2 (6 bases). Germline CDR1 and CDR2: SEHNR and FQNEAQ (reference sequence). Trimming took off 4 bases at V and 3 bases at J, with 18 bases between the two ends. The CDR3 is made up of 17 amino acids. The CDR3 sequence: CASSSHPGDLDTGELFF. CDR3 DNA: TGTGCCAGCAGCTCTCATCCGGGAGATTTGGACACCGGGGAGCTGTTTTTT.

The chain has TRBV28 and TRBJ2-2; TRBD2 matches 11 bases. The trim removed 6 bases at V and 3 bases at J, leaving 9 bases unmatched. Germline loops: CDR1 MDHEN, CDR2 SYDVKM. This CDR3 spans 17 amino acids. The CDR3 reads CASSPTGGLADTGELFF. CDR3 in DNA: TGTGCCAGCAGCCCGACCGGGGGACTAGCGGACACCGGGGAGCTGTTTTTT.

This clonotype was observed many times. This sequence joins TRBV7-2 and TRBJ2-5, with D tentatively TRBD2 (5 bases). CDR3 length: 14 amino acids. Trimming stripped 5 bases from V and 1 base from J, with 11 bases between. The germline CDR1 and CDR2 sequences are SGHTA and FQGNSA. CDR3 DNA sequence: TGTGCCAGCAGCCCGAAGGACTCCCAAGAGACCCAGTACTTC. This sequence encodes CASSPKDSQETQYF.

There are a few counts of this clonotype. This chain connects TRBV11-2 to TRBJ2-7; D gene ambiguous. The germline V gene encodes CDR1 SGHAT and CDR2 FQNNGV. The V end was cut by 5 bases, the J end by 1 base, with 9 bases between. This CDR3 has 13 residues. The CDR3 is CASSPTSSYEQYF. CDR3 sequence (DNA): TGTGCCAGCAGCCCCACCAGTTCCTACGAGCAGTACTTC.

This clonotype was recorded many times. The rearrangement uses TRBV7-2 and TRBJ2-7; 7 bases line up with TRBD2. The CDR3 has 15 amino acids. In germline, CDR1 is SGHTA, CDR2 FQGNSA. V dropped 2 bases and J dropped 2; count of bases not matched to a gene: 6. The CDR3 spells CASSLLSAGAYEQYF. The CDR3 DNA follows: TGTGCCAGCAGCTTACTGTCGGCGGGAGCCTACGAGCAGTACTTC.